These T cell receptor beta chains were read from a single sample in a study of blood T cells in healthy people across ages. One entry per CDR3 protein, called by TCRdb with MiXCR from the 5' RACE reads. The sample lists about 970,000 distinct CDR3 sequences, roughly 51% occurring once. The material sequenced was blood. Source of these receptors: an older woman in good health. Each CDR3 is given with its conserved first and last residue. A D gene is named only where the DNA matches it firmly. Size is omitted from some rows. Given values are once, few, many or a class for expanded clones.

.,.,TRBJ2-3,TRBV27,CASLPGLAVRHTDTQYF,TGTGCCAGCCTCCCTGGGTTAGCGGTCCGCCACACAGATACGCAGTATTTT
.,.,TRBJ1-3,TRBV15,CATSRDRDPSSGNTIYF,TGTGCCACCAGCAGAGACCGGGACCCTAGCTCTGGAAACACCATATATTTT
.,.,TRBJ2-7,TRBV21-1,CASSKASGTQPPIFFYEQYF,TGTGCCAGCAGCAAAGCGTCCGGGACACAACCGCCCATATTTTTCTACGAGCAGTACTTC
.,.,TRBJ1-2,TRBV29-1,CSVATGRTNYGYTF,TGCAGCGTCGCCACCGGGAGGACTAACTATGGCTACACCTTC
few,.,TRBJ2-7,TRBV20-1,CSARDPTNPFYEQYF,TGCAGTGCTAGAGATCCTACAAACCCCTTTTACGAGCAGTACTTC
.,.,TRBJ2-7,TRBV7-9,CASSLRQATSYEQYF,TGTGCCAGCAGCCTTCGACAGGCCACCTCCTACGAGCAGTACTTC
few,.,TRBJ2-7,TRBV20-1,CSAQARGGFYEQYF,TGCAGTGCCCAGGCCCGAGGAGGGTTCTACGAGCAGTACTTC
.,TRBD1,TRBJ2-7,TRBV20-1,CSAQYRTGLRDEQYF,TGCAGTGCCCAATACAGGACAGGGCTGAGGGACGAGCAGTACTTC
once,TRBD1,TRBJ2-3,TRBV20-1,CSARDPAGQGITDTQYF,TGCAGTGCTAGAGACCCGGCAGGACAGGGTATAACAGATACGCAGTATTTT
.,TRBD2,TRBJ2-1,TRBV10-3,CSTSGVSYNEQFF,TGCTCCACTAGCGGGGTCTCCTACAATGAGCAGTTCTTC
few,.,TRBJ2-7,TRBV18,CASSPDSNYEQYF,TGTGCCAGCTCACCGGACTCAAACTACGAGCAGTACTTC
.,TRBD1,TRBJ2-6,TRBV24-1,CATSSDRGRGGANVPTF,TGTGCCACCAGTTCGGACAGGGGGCGCGGTGGGGCCAACGTCCCGACTTTC
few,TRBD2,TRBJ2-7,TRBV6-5,CAGRGLAGYEQYF,TGTGCCGGCCGGGGACTAGCGGGATACGAGCAGTACTTC
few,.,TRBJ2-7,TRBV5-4,CASSLDSRSSYEQYF,TGTGCCAGCAGCTTGGATAGCAGGAGCTCCTACGAGCAGTACTTC
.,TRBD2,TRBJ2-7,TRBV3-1,CASMRTSGSYEQYF,TGTGCCAGCATGCGGACTAGCGGGAGTTACGAGCAGTACTTC
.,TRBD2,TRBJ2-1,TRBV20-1,CSARDPRSLAGDLNEQFF,TGCAGTGCTAGAGACCCCAGATCACTAGCGGGAGATCTCAATGAGCAGTTCTTC
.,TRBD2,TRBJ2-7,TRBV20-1,CSARDAASGGPYEQYF,TGCAGTGCTAGAGATGCTGCTAGCGGGGGACCCTACGAGCAGTACTTC
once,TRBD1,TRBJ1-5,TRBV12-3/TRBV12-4,CASSLGGTGVYSNQPQHF,TGTGCCAGCAGTTTAGGGGGGACAGGGGTTTATAGCAATCAGCCCCAGCATTTT
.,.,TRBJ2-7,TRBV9,CASSTPPTTRQYF,TGTGCCAGCAGCACCCCACCCACTACGAGGCAGTACTTC
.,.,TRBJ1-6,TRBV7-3,CASKASPLHF,TGTGCCAGCAAAGCTTCACCCCTCCACTTT
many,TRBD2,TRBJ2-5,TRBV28,CASSLSLLGGGKETQYF,TGTGCCAGCAGTTTATCCTTATTGGGCGGGGGTAAAGAGACCCAGTACTTC
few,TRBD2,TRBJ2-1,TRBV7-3,CASSLTLAGDLQFF,TGTGCCAGCAGCTTAACGTTGGCGGGGGACCTTCAGTTCTTC
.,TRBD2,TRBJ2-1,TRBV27,CASNLSGRARGEQFF,TGTGCCAGCAACCTTAGCGGGAGGGCCAGGGGTGAGCAGTTCTTC
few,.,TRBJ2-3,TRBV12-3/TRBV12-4,CASSLVLSSTDTQYF,TGTGCCAGCAGTTTGGTCCTTTCTAGCACAGATACGCAGTATTTT
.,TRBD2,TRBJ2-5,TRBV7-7,CASSLEKRGAQETQYF,TGTGCCAGCAGCTTAGAGAAGCGGGGGGCCCAAGAGACCCAGTACTTC
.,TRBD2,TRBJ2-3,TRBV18,CASSPRTSGGGDTQYF,TGTGCCAGCTCACCACGAACTAGCGGAGGGGGAGATACGCAGTATTTT
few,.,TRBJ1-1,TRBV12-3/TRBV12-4,CASMIAREAFF,TGTGCCAGCATGATCGCAAGGGAAGCTTTCTTT
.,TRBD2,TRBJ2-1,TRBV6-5,CASRRLAGGRNEQFF,TGTGCCAGCAGACGCCTAGCGGGAGGGCGAAATGAGCAGTTCTTC
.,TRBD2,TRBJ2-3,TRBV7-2,CASSPTGGRSDTRHF,TGTGCCAGCAGCCCCACGGGCGGGAGGTCAGATACGCGGCATTTT
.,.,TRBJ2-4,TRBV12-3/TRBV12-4,CASSQAGHQYF,TGTGCCAGCAGCCAAGCAGGGCACCAGTACTTC
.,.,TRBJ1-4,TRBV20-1,CSASMTGFNEKLFF,TGCAGTGCTAGCATGACAGGCTTTAATGAAAAACTGTTTTTT
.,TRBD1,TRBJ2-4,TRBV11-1,CASSYHRGENIQYF,TGTGCCAGCAGCTACCACAGGGGAGAAAACATTCAGTACTTC
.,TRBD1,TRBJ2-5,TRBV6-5,CASSRTGAPETQYF,TGTGCCAGCAGCCGGACAGGGGCCCCGGAGACCCAGTACTTC
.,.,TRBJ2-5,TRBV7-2,CASSFRQGKETQYF,TGTGCCAGCAGCTTTCGGCAGGGAAAAGAGACCCAGTACTTC
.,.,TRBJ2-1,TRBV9,CASSETRYNEQFF,TGTGCCAGCAGCGAGACACGTTACAATGAGCAGTTCTTC
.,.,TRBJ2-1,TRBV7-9,CASSSWPRWAYNEQFF,TGTGCCAGCAGCTCTTGGCCCCGCTGGGCCTACAATGAGCAGTTCTTC
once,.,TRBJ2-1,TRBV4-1,CASSQDGGDEQFF,TGCGCCAGCAGCCAAGATGGCGGCGATGAGCAGTTCTTC
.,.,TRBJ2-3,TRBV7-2,CASSLDTVTDTQYF,TGTGCCAGCAGCTTAGACACCGTGACAGATACGCAGTATTTT
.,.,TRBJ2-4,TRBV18,CASSPFPTVGAKNIQYF,TGTGCCAGCTCACCATTTCCGACAGTTGGAGCCAAAAACATTCAGTACTTC
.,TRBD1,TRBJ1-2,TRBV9,CASSVTDRDYGYTF,TGTGCCAGCAGCGTGACGGACAGGGACTATGGCTACACCTTC
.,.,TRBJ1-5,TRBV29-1,CSVERDSNQPQHF,TGCAGCGTTGAAAGGGACAGCAATCAGCCCCAGCATTTT
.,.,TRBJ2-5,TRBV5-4,CASSSPGDQETQYF,TGTGCCAGCAGCTCCCCAGGGGACCAAGAGACCCAGTACTTC
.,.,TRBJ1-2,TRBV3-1,CASSQDSQARTF,TGTGCCAGCAGCCAAGATAGTCAGGCCCGCACCTTC
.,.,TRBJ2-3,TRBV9,CASSVEAQSTDTQYF,TGTGCCAGCAGCGTAGAGGCACAAAGCACAGATACGCAGTATTTT
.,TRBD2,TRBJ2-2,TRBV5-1,CASSPTAGVNTGELFF,TGCGCCAGCAGCCCGACCGCGGGAGTGAACACCGGGGAGCTGTTTTTT
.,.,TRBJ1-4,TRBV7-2,CASSPGRANEKLFF,TGTGCCAGCAGCCCAGGGCGGGCTAATGAAAAACTGTTTTTT
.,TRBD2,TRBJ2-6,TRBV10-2,CATLAERRSGANVLTF,TGCGCCACCCTAGCGGAGAGACGCTCTGGGGCCAACGTCCTGACTTTC
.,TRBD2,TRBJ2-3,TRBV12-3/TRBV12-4,CASRDRGRTQYF,TGTGCCAGCAGGGACCGCGGGAGGACGCAGTATTTT
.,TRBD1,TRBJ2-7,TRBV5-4,CASSPRGPGQGISLGGEQYF,TGTGCCAGCAGCCCCAGGGGTCCGGGACAGGGGATCTCCCTCGGTGGCGAGCAGTACTTC
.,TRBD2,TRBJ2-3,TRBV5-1,CASKAGAPTDTQYF,TGCGCCAGCAAGGCGGGAGCTCCCACAGATACGCAGTATTTT
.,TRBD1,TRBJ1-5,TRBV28,CASSRGDRDSQPQHF,TGTGCCAGCAGCCGTGGGGACAGGGACTCTCAGCCCCAGCATTTT
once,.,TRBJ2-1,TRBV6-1,CATEIRDGGYNEQFF,TGTGCCACCGAGATCCGGGACGGAGGCTACAATGAGCAGTTCTTC
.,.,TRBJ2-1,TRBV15,CATSRDWGGEQFF,TGTGCCACCAGCAGAGATTGGGGAGGCGAGCAGTTCTTC
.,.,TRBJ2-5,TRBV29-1,CSVDLFGNEQYF,TGCAGCGTTGATCTATTCGGCAATGAGCAGTACTTC
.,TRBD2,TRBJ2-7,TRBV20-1,CSAERGGYNEQYF,TGCAGTGCTGAACGGGGGGGGTACAATGAGCAGTACTTC
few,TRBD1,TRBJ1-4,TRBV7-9,CATGDRYTTNEKLFF,TGTGCCACCGGGGACAGATACACAACTAATGAAAAACTGTTTTTT
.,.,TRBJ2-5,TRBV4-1,CASSQLYWAAMGQETQYF,TGCGCCAGCAGCCAACTTTACTGGGCGGCGATGGGACAAGAGACCCAGTACTTC